These 21 T cell receptor beta chains were sequenced from one sample in a study of cytomegalovirus exposure and HLA in healthy donors. The PCR contained 60 Vbeta and 13 Jbeta primers. The table came from immunoSEQ multiplex PCR; TCRdb's copy has only in-frame clones and leaves some out. The table shows some 120,000 clones, with more than 70% occurring only once. Material for sequencing was PBMCs. All receptors come from a human donor in good health.

The chain links TRBV5-5 to TRBJ1-2; 7 bases fit TRBD1. The length of the CDR3 is 15 residues. CDR1 and CDR2 from the germline V gene are SGHKS and YYEKEE (reference sequence). The V segment lost 2 bases and the J segment 5 bases; nucleotides outside the gene matches: 9. The CDR3 DNA reads as TGTGCCAGCAGCTTCGGGACAGCCCTGGGGTATGGCTACACCTTC. It encodes CASSFGTALGYGYTF.

The chain employs TRBV19 and TRBJ1-2; D is perhaps TRBD1 (6 bases). The length of the CDR3 is 15 residues. Deletions cut 3 bases from V and 3 bases from J, with 14 bases between. CDR1 is LNHDA, CDR2 SQIVND, per germline (reference sequence). CDR3 bases: TGTGCCAGTAGTATCGGGACAAGAAGAGACTATGGCTACACCTTC. Amino acids: CASSIGTRRDYGYTF.

On this clone itself: Germline is not matched at one junction end, which may reflect a read error. V usage is TRBV6-1 and J usage is TRBJ1-1, with D uncertain. CDR1 and CDR2 (germline): MNHNS, SASEGT. The CDR3 has 11 residues. DNA for the CDR3: TGTGCCAGCAGAGAAGGTAGCGGGGCTTTCTTT. It yields the protein CASREGSGAFF.

As regards this clone: The germline gene is not matched at one end of the junction; a read error may be the cause. The rearrangement joins TRBV4-1 to TRBJ1-6; 9 bases agree with TRBD1. Germline lookup yields CDR1 MGHRA and CDR2 YSYEKL. The CDR3 runs to 15 residues. This CDR3 is CASSRAGTGNSPLHF. CDR3 bases: TGTGCCAGCAGCCGAGCAGGGACAGGGAATTCACCCCTCCACTTT.

This clone was observed once. The chain is built from TRBV7-9 and TRBJ2-2; D is possibly TRBD1 (6 bases). V lost 6 bases and J lost 1, with 12 bases in between. Per germline, CDR1 SEHNR and CDR2 FQNEAQ (reference sequence). The CDR3 is 15 amino acids. The CDR3 reads CASRITQGNTGELFF. CDR3 sequence (DNA): TGTGCCAGCAGGATTACACAGGGGAACACCGGGGAGCTGTTTTTT.

J is TRBJ2-7 and V is TRBV7-2; 8 nucleotides agree with TRBD1. The length of the CDR3 is 15 residues. Germline trimming cut 1 base from V and 7 bases from J; bases unmatched to any gene: 9. Per germline, CDR1 SGHTA and CDR2 FQGNSA. Written as DNA, the CDR3 is TGTGCCAGCAGCTTAGATGACAGGGGCCGTCGAGAGCAGTACTTC. Residues: CASSLDDRGRREQYF.

This sequence joins TRBV7-8 and TRBJ2-7; the D gene is possibly TRBD2 (5 bases). V lost 3 bases and J lost 0, with 9 bases in between. Germline loops: CDR1 SGHVS, CDR2 FQNEAQ. The length of the CDR3 is 14 residues. CDR3 DNA sequence: TGTGCCAGCAGCTTTCCGGCGGGCTCCTACGAGCAGTACTTC. Protein product: CASSFPAGSYEQYF.

This chain joins TRBV7-9 and TRBJ2-1, with 7 bases that match TRBD1. Trimming removed 6 bases from V and 7 bases from J; junction bases left unmatched: 15. CDR3 length equals 16 residues. Germline V lookup: CDR1 SEHNR, CDR2 FQNEAQ (reference sequence). CDR3 sequence reads: CASSLGAGTALNEQFF. CDR3 DNA: TGTGCCAGCAGTTTGGGAGCCGGGACAGCTTTGAATGAGCAGTTCTTC.

This clone has a handful of counts. The chain carries TRBV4-2 and TRBJ1-4; D is ambiguous. This CDR3 region has 14 residues. Germline V gene sequence: CDR1 LGHNA, CDR2 YNFKEQ. Trimming left V 4 bases short and J 5 bases short, with 11 bases between. CDR3 nucleotides: TGTGCCAGCAGCCCGCAAGACGGGAATGAAAAACTGTTTTTT. The encoded protein is CASSPQDGNEKLFF.

The rearrangement uses TRBV15 and TRBJ1-1; D is unresolved. Germline loops: CDR1 LNHNV, CDR2 YYDKDF (reference sequence). The CDR3 totals 15 residues. The V gene lost 5 bases and the J gene lost 4 bases, with 17 bases spanning the gap. As DNA, the CDR3 is TGTGCCACCAGCCTATCCGGGGTTCGAGTCACTGAAGCTTTCTTT. Translated, it gives CATSLSGVRVTEAFF.

The V call is TRBV4-1, the J call TRBJ2-7; 9 nucleotides agree with TRBD1. The CDR3 loop spans 14 amino acids. From germline, CDR1 is MGHRA and CDR2 YSYEKL. The V and J ends lost 6 bases and 4 bases, in that order; junction bases with no gene match: 7. The CDR3 DNA reads TGCGCCAGCAGTCCAGGGACAGGGCATTACGAGCAGTACTTC. This encodes CASSPGTGHYEQYF.

J is TRBJ1-1 and V is TRBV7-6; TRBD1 matches at 11 bases. The CDR3 spans 15 residues. The J segment lost 4 bases and the V segment lost 1 base, leaving 2 bases of the junction unmatched. CDR1 and CDR2 (germline): SGHVS, FNYEAQ. CDR3 in DNA: TGTGCCAGCAGCTTAGGCGGGACAGGGGGCACTGAAGCTTTCTTT. Amino acid sequence: CASSLGGTGGTEAFF.

In this sample, this clone turned up a few times. Germline and junction disagree at one end, which may indicate a read error. At the DNA level, this CDR3 is encoded by other sequences in the same sample as well. The rearrangement joins TRBV7-7 to TRBJ2-1, with D unresolved. The CDR3 loop spans 16 amino acids. Germline CDR1 SSHAT, CDR2 FNYEAQ (reference sequence). CDR3 region: CASSPDAPSSYNEQFF. DNA of the CDR3: TGTGCTAGCAGCCCTGACGCCCCTAGCTCCTACAATGAGCAGTTCTTC.

The chain has TRBV15 and TRBJ2-5, with TRBD2 matching over 8 bases. Trimming at V came to 4 bases and at J to 4 bases, leaving 8 bases not matched to a gene. The CDR3 runs to 15 residues. Germline CDR1 and CDR2: LNHNV and YYDKDF (reference sequence). CDR3 nucleotide sequence: TGTGCCACCAGCACCGGCCCGGGGGGGGGAGAGACCCAGTACTTC. It translates to CATSTGPGGGETQYF. Looking up the rest from reference TRBV15 and TRBJ2-5 gives the full variable domain: DAMVIQNPRYQVTQFGKPVTLSCSQTLNHNVMYWYQQKSSQAPKLLFHYYDKDFNNEADTPDNFQSRRPNTSFCFLDIRSPGLGDTAMYLCATSTGPGGGETQYFGPGTRLLVL.

This clone was seen just once. The genes are TRBV29-1 and TRBJ2-1; 8 bases fit TRBD1. Germline V gene sequence: CDR1 SQVTM, CDR2 ANQGSEA. CDR3 size: 13 residues. V trimming: 5 bases; J trimming: 7 bases; junction bases outside the gene matches: 7. The chain's CDR3 is CSVIQGVTNEQFF. DNA for the CDR3: TGCAGCGTTATACAGGGGGTCACAAATGAGCAGTTCTTC.

The chain joins TRBV2 to TRBJ1-2; 7 bases align to TRBD1. Germline V CDR1 and CDR2: SNHLY, FYNNEI. The CDR3 spans 14 residues. With 6 bases clipped from V and 2 bases from J, the junction kept 6 bases outside the gene matches. CDR3 amino acids: CASRHPRGNYGYTF. The CDR3 DNA follows: TGTGCCAGCAGGCACCCCAGGGGGAACTATGGCTACACCTTC.

CDR3 DNA: TGCGCCAGCAGCTTTACCGGGACAGGGGACGGCTACACCTTC. The encoded protein is CASSFTGTGDGYTF. V usage is TRBV5-1 and J usage is TRBJ1-2; 10 bases fit TRBD1. V shed 2 bases and J 8 bases; nucleotides not matched to a gene: 6. This CDR3 spans 14 amino acids. Germline V CDR1 and CDR2: SGHRS, YFSETQ.

This clone was detected once. V usage is TRBV6-1 and J usage is TRBJ2-1; no reliable D call. Germline CDR1 MNHNS, CDR2 SASEGT. This CDR3 is 14 amino acids long. V gave up 3 bases and J gave up 0 bases, with 6 bases separating them. This chain's CDR3 is CASSDRNSYNEQFF. The DNA for the CDR3 is TGTGCCAGCAGTGACAGGAACTCCTACAATGAGCAGTTCTTC.

The chain couples TRBV5-1 to TRBJ2-3; 9 nucleotides align to TRBD2. The CDR3 covers 15 residues. Per the germline V gene, CDR1 is SGHRS and CDR2 is YFSETQ. Trimming removed 3 bases from V and 3 bases from J; junction bases left unmatched: 5. CDR3 loop: CASSSSRGGTDTQYF. The CDR3 nucleotides read TGCGCCAGCAGCTCGTCGCGGGGGGGGACAGATACGCAGTATTTT.

CDR3 nucleotides: TGTGCCAGCAGCTTGGTGGGAGCTAACTATGGCTACACCTTC. It specifies CASSLVGANYGYTF. J is TRBJ1-2 and V is TRBV7-9; D remains unclear. CDR3 length: 14 residues. Germline V lookup: CDR1 SEHNR, CDR2 FQNEAQ (reference sequence). Trimming took off 3 bases at V and 0 bases at J, with 8 bases between the two ends.

This chain uses TRBV4-3 with TRBJ1-3; 7 bases are shared with TRBD1. The V gene's germline CDR1 is LGHNA and CDR2 YSLEER. CDR3 size: 15 residues. V shed 3 bases and J 0 bases; nucleotides not matched to a gene: 2. DNA for the CDR3: TGCGCCAGCAGCCAGGGACAGAGCTCTGGAAACACCATATATTTT. Amino acids: CASSQGQSSGNTIYF.